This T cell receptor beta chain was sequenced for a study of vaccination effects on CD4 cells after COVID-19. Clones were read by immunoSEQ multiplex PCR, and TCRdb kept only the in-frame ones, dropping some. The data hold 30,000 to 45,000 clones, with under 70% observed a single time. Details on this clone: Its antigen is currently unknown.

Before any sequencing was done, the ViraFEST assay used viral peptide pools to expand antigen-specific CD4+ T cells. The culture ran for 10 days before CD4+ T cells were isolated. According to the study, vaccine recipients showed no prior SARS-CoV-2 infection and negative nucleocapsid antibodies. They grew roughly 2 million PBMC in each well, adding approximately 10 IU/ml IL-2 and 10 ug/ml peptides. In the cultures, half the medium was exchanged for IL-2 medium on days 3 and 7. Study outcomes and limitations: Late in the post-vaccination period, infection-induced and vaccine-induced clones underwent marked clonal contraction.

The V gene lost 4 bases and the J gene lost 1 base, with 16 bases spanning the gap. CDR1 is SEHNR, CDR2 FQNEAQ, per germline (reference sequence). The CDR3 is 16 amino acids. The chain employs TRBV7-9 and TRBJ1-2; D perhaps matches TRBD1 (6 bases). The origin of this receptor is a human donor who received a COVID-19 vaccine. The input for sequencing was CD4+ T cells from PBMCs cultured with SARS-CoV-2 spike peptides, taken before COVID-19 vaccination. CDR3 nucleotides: TGTGCCAGCAGCTCAGGGGTATCGTGGGGTAACTATGGCTACACCTTC. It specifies CASSSGVSWGNYGYTF.